These T cell receptor beta chains were read from a single sample in a study of blood T cell repertoires in COVID-19. This table comes from immunoSEQ multiplex PCR, and its TCRdb copy is limited to in-frame clones, with some not included. Here the sample spans fewer than 250,000 clones, roughly 80% being singletons. The sequenced material came from peripheral blood. All receptors come from a woman in her forties with active or convalescent COVID-19. The CDR3 runs from the conserved cysteine through the conserved F or W. Fields, in order: clone size, V gene, J gene, D gene, CDR3 DNA, CDR3 protein. D genes are given only for firm matches. Not all rows give a size; the values are once, few, many and, for expanded clones, a class.

clone_size: NA
v_call: TRBV1
j_call: TRBJ2-3
d_call: NA
cdr3_nt: TGCACCAGCAGCCAATTCCCGAGAGTCCCAGGCGGGAGGGCAGATACGCAGTATTTT
cdr3_aa: CTSSQFPRVPGGRADTQYF

clone_size: NA
v_call: TRBV5-6
j_call: TRBJ2-1
d_call: TRBD2
cdr3_nt: TGTGCCAGCAGCTTGGAAGGACTAGCGTATTCCTACAATGAGCAGTTCTTC
cdr3_aa: CASSLEGLAYSYNEQFF

clone_size: few
v_call: TRBV5-8
j_call: TRBJ1-2
d_call: NA
cdr3_nt: TGTGCCAGCAGGAGAGGACACGGCGACTATGGCTACACCTTC
cdr3_aa: CASRRGHGDYGYTF

clone_size: NA
v_call: TRBV11-2
j_call: TRBJ1-3
d_call: NA
cdr3_nt: TGTGCCAGCAGCCCAGGGCGGGGTGTAGGAAACACCATATATTTT
cdr3_aa: CASSPGRGVGNTIYF

clone_size: NA
v_call: TRBV5-1
j_call: TRBJ2-3
d_call: TRBD2
cdr3_nt: TGCGCCAGCAGCGTGGGACTAGCGGGAAACACAGATACGCAGTATTTT
cdr3_aa: CASSVGLAGNTDTQYF

clone_size: once
v_call: TRBV24-1
j_call: TRBJ2-7
d_call: TRBD1
cdr3_nt: TGTGCCACCAGTGACTCGACAGGGGGAAAATCCTACGAGCAGTACTTC
cdr3_aa: CATSDSTGGKSYEQYF

clone_size: NA
v_call: TRBV7-9
j_call: TRBJ1-5
d_call: NA
cdr3_nt: TGTGCCAGCAGCTCACAGGGATCGAATCAGCCCCAGCATTTT
cdr3_aa: CASSSQGSNQPQHF

clone_size: NA
v_call: TRBV7-9
j_call: TRBJ1-4
d_call: TRBD1
cdr3_nt: TGTGCCAGCAGCTCCTGGACAGGGGGTTGGGATGAAAAACTGTTTTTT
cdr3_aa: CASSSWTGGWDEKLFF

clone_size: few
v_call: TRBV6-1
j_call: TRBJ1-1
d_call: NA
cdr3_nt: TGTGCCAGCAGTGAAGCCCCGGCAGGGTCTGAAGCTTTCTTT
cdr3_aa: CASSEAPAGSEAFF

clone_size: NA
v_call: TRBV16
j_call: TRBJ1-4
d_call: NA
cdr3_nt: TGTGCCAGCAGCCAATCGGGGCAGTACAATGAAAAACTGTTTTTT
cdr3_aa: CASSQSGQYNEKLFF

clone_size: once
v_call: TRBV7-2
j_call: TRBJ1-2
d_call: NA
cdr3_nt: TGTGCCAGCAGCTTAGACGCACGGGATCGACCTAACTATGGCTACACCTTC
cdr3_aa: CASSLDARDRPNYGYTF

clone_size: NA
v_call: TRBV4-1
j_call: TRBJ2-3
d_call: TRBD2
cdr3_nt: TGCGCCAGCAGGCGTACCGGGACTAGCGGCCGCACAGATACGCAGTATTTT
cdr3_aa: CASRRTGTSGRTDTQYF

clone_size: few
v_call: TRBV29-1
j_call: TRBJ1-2
d_call: NA
cdr3_nt: TGCAGCGTCCCGGGAGGTTCTAGCTACACCTTC
cdr3_aa: CSVPGGSSYTF

clone_size: few
v_call: TRBV5-1
j_call: TRBJ2-7
d_call: TRBD1
cdr3_nt: TGCGCCAGCAGCTTGGTGCCCTTGGGACAGGGGGCGCACGAGCAGTACTTC
cdr3_aa: CASSLVPLGQGAHEQYF

clone_size: NA
v_call: TRBV5-1
j_call: TRBJ2-5
d_call: NA
cdr3_nt: TGCGCCAGCTCACCGGACAACCAAGAGACCCAGTACTTC
cdr3_aa: CASSPDNQETQYF

clone_size: NA
v_call: TRBV6-5
j_call: TRBJ1-1
d_call: NA
cdr3_nt: TGTGCCAGCAGTTACTCGACGGGGACTGAAGCTTTCTTT
cdr3_aa: CASSYSTGTEAFF